This T cell receptor beta chain is drawn from a study of spatial heterogeneity in lung cancer. Study-wide context: Beta-chain sequences were consistently detected more often than alpha-chain sequences.

In TCRdb, the 5' RACE reads were re-called with MiXCR into one record per CDR3 protein. This repertoire shows around 89,000 distinct CDR3 sequences, 10% to 15% found once; its top ten account for approximately 39%. This clonotype was picked up a small number of times. As to time point: sample taken at primary tumor resection. Sequencing of whole RNA from tumor, nontumor lung or frozen PBMC involved no sorting. The CDR3 length is 14 residues. V dropped 3 bases and J dropped 4 bases, with 12 bases sitting between them. Germline V gives CDR1 MNHEY, CDR2 SVGAGI. The TCR was taken from a male donor with early-stage non-small cell lung cancer. The input for sequencing was PBMCs, taken at surgery. This chain links TRBV6-5 with TRBJ1-1; perhaps TRBD1 as D (6 bases). Here the CDR3 DNA reads TGTGCCAGCAGTTATGGGGGGCTCGGCACTGAAGCTTTCTTT. Protein product: CASSYGGLGTEAFF.